This T cell receptor (beta chain) was profiled in a study of T cell repertoires in cytomegalovirus infection. Study-wide context: Public TCR beta signatures provided an indication of both CMV infection and a matching HLA type.

TCRdb reprocessed the reads via MiXCR and lists one record per CDR3 protein. Of roughly 69,000 distinct CDR3 sequences listed, around 20% are singletons. Study findings and constraints: HLA-C-restricted CMV clonotypes gave the most frequent clonotype in two of eight donors.

The CDR3 consists of 14 residues. The V and J ends lost 0 bases and 8 bases respectively, with 11 bases between them. From germline, CDR1 is SGHNT and CDR2 YYREEE (reference sequence). For this clonotype: What it binds is not known.

The rearrangement uses TRBV5-4 and TRBJ2-2; D perhaps matches TRBD2 (6 bases). The sequence was collected from a human donor in good health (CMV status not recorded). Some clones in this sample may be carry-over from other donors' samples. Sequenced material: CD8+ T cells from cultured PBMCs, taken from culture after CMV antigen stimulation. As DNA, the CDR3 is TGTGCCAGCAGCTTGGCTGGGGGGACTGGGGAGCTGTTTTTT. Translation: CASSLAGGTGELFF.